Below, 21 T cell receptor beta chains from the same sample are listed, as sequenced in a study of T cell repertoires in ileal Crohn's disease. Clones were sequenced by immunoSEQ multiplex PCR, and TCRdb holds only the in-frame ones, with some missing. The sample lists 55,000 to 65,000 clones; about 89% were seen once. The sample's time point: neoterminal ileum biopsy at postoperative endoscopy, about 6 months after surgery. Sequencing was carried out using ileal tissue. Receptor source: an adult with Crohn's disease.

The J gene is TRBJ1-3, the V gene TRBV9, with 7 bases lining up with TRBD1. CDR3 length: 14 amino acids. Germline V gene sequence: CDR1 SGDLS, CDR2 YYNGEE. Trimming cost V 4 bases and J 3 bases; bases outside gene matches: 4. The CDR3: CASSPTGVGNTIYF. The CDR3 nucleotides read TGTGCCAGCAGCCCAACAGGGGTTGGAAACACCATATATTTT.

The CDR3 region is CASSQATGVNYGYTF. DNA for the CDR3: TGCGCCAGCAGCCAAGCCACCGGGGTTAACTATGGCTACACCTTC. The chain uses TRBV4-3 and TRBJ1-2; D ambiguous. The CDR3 covers 15 residues. Germline CDR1 is LGHNA and CDR2 is YSLEER. V lost 1 base and J lost 1, with 10 bases in between.

The chain employs TRBV5-4 and TRBJ2-4, with 7 positions matching TRBD2. With 4 bases clipped from V and 3 bases from J, the junction kept 4 bases outside the gene matches. This CDR3 region has 14 residues. Germline V CDR1 and CDR2: SGHNT, YYREEE (reference sequence). This chain's CDR3 is CASSTGEGKNIQYF. The CDR3 bases are TGTGCCAGCAGCACGGGGGAGGGCAAAAACATTCAGTACTTC.

The CDR3: CASSRGYYNEQFF. The CDR3, as DNA: TGTGCCAGCAGCCGCGGGTACTACAATGAGCAGTTCTTC. V gene TRBV4-2 combines with J gene TRBJ2-1, with TRBD2 as a possible D gene (5 bases). This CDR3 comprises 13 residues. Germline values: CDR1 LGHNA, CDR2 YNFKEQ. V lost 4 bases to trimming and J lost 3 bases, with 7 bases between them.

The table lists this clone with a few counts. The same CDR3 also results from other DNA sequences found in this sample. The chain combines TRBV5-6 with TRBJ1-4; unclear D gene. CDR1 and CDR2 from the germline V gene are SGHDT and YYEEEE. The CDR3 contains 13 residues. The germline V and J ends were trimmed by 4 bases and 0 bases, with 4 bases remaining between them. CDR3 coding DNA: TGTGCCAGCAGCCTACCAACTAATGAAAAACTGTTTTTT. Amino acids: CASSLPTNEKLFF. The full variable domain, in which reference TRBV5-6 and TRBJ1-4 provide the parts outside the CDR3, is DAGVTQSPTHLIKTRGQQVTLRCSPKSGHDTVSWYQQALGQGPQFIFQYYEEEERQRGNFPDRFSGHQFPNYSSELNVNALLLGDSALYLCASSLPTNEKLFFGSGTQLSVL.

The chain is built from TRBV5-6 and TRBJ2-2; TRBD1 is a possible D gene (5 bases). The V end was cut by 2 bases, the J end by 1 base, with 9 bases between. The CDR3 has 15 amino acids. The germline V gene has CDR1 SGHDT and CDR2 YYEEEE. DNA of the CDR3: TGTGCCAGCAGCTTAGACGACAGGAACACCGGGGAGCTGTTTTTT. Protein product: CASSLDDRNTGELFF.

This clone was observed once. The CDR3 spells CASSIGGSPLHF. The CDR3 nucleotides are TGTGCCAGTAGTATAGGAGGATCACCCCTCCACTTT. This sequence joins TRBV19 and TRBJ1-6; D uncertain. The CDR3 runs 12 residues. V was trimmed by 1 base and J by 10 bases, leaving 5 bases between them. CDR1 and CDR2 (germline): LNHDA, SQIVND (reference sequence).

This rearrangement joins TRBV29-1 to TRBJ1-2; 7 nucleotides agree with TRBD1. V lost 6 bases to trimming and J lost 2 bases; unmatched junction nucleotides: 9. The germline V gene encodes CDR1 SQVTM and CDR2 ANQGSEA. This CDR3 has 14 residues. DNA of the CDR3: TGCAGCGTCGATAAGACAGGGATCAACTATGGCTACACCTTC. It translates to CSVDKTGINYGYTF.

The rearrangement links TRBV4-1 to TRBJ1-1; D is undetermined. Trimming shortened V by 7 bases and J by 4 bases, and 19 bases separated the two germline ends. This CDR3 contains 15 residues. Germline V CDR1 and CDR2: MGHRA, YSYEKL. The CDR3 here is CASTEGDGASTEAFF. The CDR3 DNA follows: TGCGCCAGCACCGAAGGAGACGGAGCCTCCACTGAAGCTTTCTTT.

This chain uses TRBV6-1 with TRBJ2-5; D may be TRBD1 (6 bases). V gave up 0 bases and J gave up 11 bases, with 22 bases separating them. Germline V gene data show CDR1 as MNHNS and CDR2 as SASEGT. This CDR3 region has 16 residues. CDR3 sequence reads: CASSEAWAGVRRVQYF. The CDR3 DNA is TGTGCCAGCAGTGAAGCCTGGGCAGGGGTCCGAAGAGTGCAGTACTTC.

The V and J genes are TRBV27 and TRBJ1-6; D gene uncertain. Germline-derived CDR1 and CDR2 are MNHEY and SMNVEV (reference sequence). Trimming took off 8 bases at V and 7 bases at J, with 15 bases between the two ends. The CDR3 contains 14 residues. CDR3 in DNA: TGTGCCAGCGGTCGAGGGCCGATAAATTCACCCCTCCACTTT. Encoded protein: CASGRGPINSPLHF.

This chain uses TRBV5-1 with TRBJ1-2; D gene ambiguous. The germline gives CDR1 SGHRS, CDR2 YFSETQ. CDR3 size: 13 residues. V was clipped by 4 bases and J by 4 bases, with 11 bases between them. For the CDR3, the DNA is TGCGCCAGCAGCCCGGAGAGCCGCTATGGCTACACCTTC. This encodes CASSPESRYGYTF.

The chain joins TRBV6-6 to TRBJ1-5; possible D gene TRBD1, 5 bases. V was shortened by 9 bases and J by 4 bases, with 13 bases between the two germline ends. The CDR3 has 13 residues. Germline assignment: CDR1 MNHNY and CDR2 SVGAGI (reference sequence). CDR3 DNA sequence: TGTGCCAGTTGGGGCAGAACAAATCAGCCCCAGCATTTT. As protein: CASWGRTNQPQHF.

The chain joins TRBV11-2 to TRBJ2-7; 10 nucleotides match TRBD1. V gave up 4 bases and J gave up 0 bases; unmatched junction bases: 15. The CDR3 extends over 19 amino acids. Germline assignment: CDR1 SGHAT and CDR2 FQNNGV. The CDR3, as DNA: TGTGCCAGCAGCTCCTACAAGACAGGGGGCGGAGTACGCTCCTACGAGCAGTACTTC. This gives the protein CASSSYKTGGGVRSYEQYF.

The V call is TRBV5-1, the J call TRBJ1-3; D not certain. CDR3 length equals 17 residues. Germline loops: CDR1 SGHRS, CDR2 YFSETQ. V was cut by 0 bases and J by 0 bases, with 13 bases left in between. The CDR3 nucleotides are TGCGCCAGCAGCTTGGCCCTCGCAGGCCTCTCTGGAAACACCATATATTTT. Translated: CASSLALAGLSGNTIYF.

This chain links TRBV9 with TRBJ2-3; D is unresolved. The V gene's germline CDR1 is SGDLS and CDR2 YYNGEE. With 0 bases removed from V and 2 bases from J, the gap between germline ends came to 4 bases. This CDR3 is 13 amino acids long. The DNA for the CDR3 is TGTGCCAGCAGCGTAGGGGCCACAGATACGCAGTATTTT. This sequence encodes CASSVGATDTQYF.

The V call is TRBV5-4, the J call TRBJ2-5; D perhaps matches TRBD2 (5 bases). V was pared by 0 bases and J by 5 bases, with 17 bases between. The germline V gene encodes CDR1 SGHNT and CDR2 YYREEE (reference sequence). This CDR3 has 16 amino acids. CDR3: CASSLDRGAGIETQYF. In nucleotides, the CDR3 is TGTGCCAGCAGCTTGGATCGGGGAGCAGGTATTGAGACCCAGTACTTC.

The CDR3: CASSERQTYEQYF. CDR3 nucleotide sequence: TGTGCCAGCAGTGAACGACAGACCTACGAGCAGTACTTC. V usage is TRBV2 and J usage is TRBJ2-7; TRBD1 might be the D (5 bases). The V gene lost 2 bases and the J gene lost 2 bases, with 7 bases spanning the gap. Germline V CDR1 and CDR2: SNHLY, FYNNEI. This CDR3 is built from 13 residues.

J is TRBJ2-7 and V is TRBV2; 9 nucleotides match TRBD2. The CDR3 consists of 12 residues. Losses at the gene ends were 5 bases for V and 6 bases for J; bases not matched to a gene: 2. Per germline, CDR1 SNHLY and CDR2 FYNNEI. Here the CDR3 DNA reads TGTGCCAGCAGTCTAGCGGGAAGCGAGCAGTACTTC. Residues: CASSLAGSEQYF.

The chain employs TRBV19 and TRBJ2-4; TRBD2 is a possible D gene (5 bases). Germline assignment: CDR1 LNHDA and CDR2 SQIVND (reference sequence). Trimming took 6 bases from V and 0 from J, leaving 12 bases between them. The CDR3 consists of 15 residues. CDR3 in amino acids: CASRHRDLAKNIQYF. The CDR3 coding sequence is TGTGCCAGTAGGCACCGGGATCTAGCCAAAAACATTCAGTACTTC.

The V call is TRBV28, the J call TRBJ1-2; 10 bases match TRBD1. Germline CDR1 is MDHEN and CDR2 is SYDVKM. This CDR3 has 15 amino acids. Trimming removed 4 bases from V and 3 bases from J; junction bases left unmatched: 5. The CDR3 loop reads CASSSGQGRYYGYTF. CDR3 coding DNA: TGTGCCAGCAGTTCGGGACAGGGGAGATACTATGGCTACACCTTC.